This T cell receptor (beta chain) was identified in a study of T cell changes during pregnancy in multiple sclerosis. Some clones are missing from TCRdb's copy, which holds only in-frame ones; the method was immunoSEQ multiplex PCR. The sample lists fewer than 70,000 clones, about nine tenths occurring once. The CDR3 runs to 13 residues. Per the germline V gene, CDR1 is MRHNA and CDR2 is SNTAGT. The V gene lost 6 bases and the J gene lost 4 bases, with 12 bases spanning the gap. Sequencing used peripheral blood, obtained in the first trimester of pregnancy. The sequence was collected from a female donor with multiple sclerosis, enrolled in a pregnancy study. The chain joins TRBV6-4 to TRBJ1-2; D remains ambiguous. The CDR3 region has the DNA TGTGCCAGCAGCCCCGGGGAGTCCTATGGCTACACCTTC. This gives the protein CASSPGESYGYTF.